These T cell receptor beta chains were read from a single sample in a study of cytomegalovirus exposure and HLA in healthy donors. Sequenced by immunoSEQ multiplex PCR; TCRdb stores in-frame clones only, minus some. Of about 120,000 clones in the sample, roughly 80% are singletons; the top ten hold about 2.5%. The sample comprised PBMCs. All receptors derive from a woman in her thirties or forties in good health and CMV-seropositive. The CDR3 runs from the conserved cysteine through the conserved F or W. The D gene is left open where the match is weak. Expanded clones are given a class, and other clones once, few, many or no size at all.

>TRBV6-6|TRBJ2-7|NA|TRBD1
TGTGCCAGCAGTCAGACAGGGGAGGAGCAGTACTTC
CASSQTGEEQYF
>TRBV6-5|TRBJ2-6|NA|NA
TGTGCCAGCAGTTACGCAGGGTTAGGGGGGGCCAACGTCCTGACTTTC
CASSYAGLGGANVLTF
>TRBV15|TRBJ2-5|NA|TRBD2
TGTGCCACCAGCAGAGGCGGGAGCGGTGAGACCCAGTACTTC
CATSRGGSGETQYF
>TRBV4-2|TRBJ1-4|NA|NA
TGTGCCAGCAGCCAAGAGGAGGGGGGGAGGGAAAAACTGTTTTTT
CASSQEEGGREKLFF
>TRBV5-1|TRBJ1-1|NA|TRBD1
TGCGCCGGGGACAGATCGAACACTGAAGCTTTCTTT
CAGDRSNTEAFF
>TRBV6-5|TRBJ1-4|few|TRBD1
TGTGCCACCAAGGACAGGGAAAGGGAAAAACTGTTTTTT
CATKDREREKLFF
>TRBV19|TRBJ2-7|NA|TRBD1
TGTGCCAGTAGTCCGGGACAGGTCAACGAGCAGTACTTC
CASSPGQVNEQYF
>TRBV4-2|TRBJ2-1|NA|NA
TGTGCCAGCAGCCCCTTCGACGGGACTTACAATGAGCAGTTCTTC
CASSPFDGTYNEQFF
>TRBV10-3|TRBJ1-6|NA|TRBD1
TGTGCCATCGGGACAGACACTAACTCACCCCTCCACTTT
CAIGTDTNSPLHF
>TRBV6-5|TRBJ1-4|few|NA
TGTGCCAGCAGTGTACACGATGGAAAACTGTTTTTT
CASSVHDGKLFF
>TRBV25-1|TRBJ2-3|NA|NA
TGTGCCAGCAGTGAATACAGGGCTGACACAGATACGCAGTATTTT
CASSEYRADTDTQYF
>TRBV7-3|TRBJ2-3|NA|NA
TGTGCCAGCAGCTTAGTCGGGAGCCCAGATACGCAGTATTTT
CASSLVGSPDTQYF
>TRBV7-2|TRBJ2-5|NA|NA
TGTGCCAGCAGCCCCCAGTCGGGCCAAGAGACCCAGTACTTC
CASSPQSGQETQYF
>TRBV7-9|TRBJ1-4|NA|TRBD1
TGTGCCAGCAGCTTAGGCACAGGGGGAAATGAAAAACTGTTTTTT
CASSLGTGGNEKLFF
>TRBV5-1|TRBJ2-1|few|TRBD2
TGCGCCAGCAGCTTGGGACGGGGACTAGCGGAATACAATGAGCAGTTCTTC
CASSLGRGLAEYNEQFF
>TRBV14|TRBJ1-2|NA|NA
TGTGCCAGCAGCCAAGGGTTGCGGGGCTACACCTTC
CASSQGLRGYTF
>TRBV27|TRBJ1-2|NA|TRBD1
TGTGCCAGCAGAACCATAAACAGGGGAGGCGGCTACACCTTC
CASRTINRGGGYTF
>TRBV30|TRBJ2-3|NA|TRBD2
TGTGCCTGGAGTGCTAGCGGGAGAACAGATACGCAGTATTTT
CAWSASGRTDTQYF
>TRBV19|TRBJ2-5|few|TRBD1
TGTGCCAGTAGTACAGAACAGGGGCCGGGAGAGACCCAGTACTTC
CASSTEQGPGETQYF
>TRBV7-6|TRBJ1-4|NA|TRBD1
TGTGCCAGCAGCTCCGGGACAGGGGAGGCTAATGAAAAACTGTTTTTT
CASSSGTGEANEKLFF
>TRBV5-1|TRBJ2-2|NA|TRBD2
TGCGCCAGCAGGGTGGCGGGAGAGACCGGGGAGCTGTTTTTT
CASRVAGETGELFF
>TRBV30|TRBJ1-5|NA|NA
TGTGCCTGGAGTGTACCTAGGGGTGGCCAGCCCCAGCATTTT
CAWSVPRGGQPQHF
>TRBV25-1|TRBJ1-3|NA|NA
TGTGCCAGCAGTGAACATACAGGGATCTCTGGAAACACCATATATTTT
CASSEHTGISGNTIYF
>TRBV2|TRBJ2-7|NA|TRBD1
TGTGCCAGCAGTGACCTGGACAGGGTTTTTGAGCAGTACTTC
CASSDLDRVFEQYF
>TRBV5-1|TRBJ1-5|NA|NA
TGCGCCAGCAGCTTCTTAGGGGGATTCAATCAGCCCCAGCATTTT
CASSFLGGFNQPQHF